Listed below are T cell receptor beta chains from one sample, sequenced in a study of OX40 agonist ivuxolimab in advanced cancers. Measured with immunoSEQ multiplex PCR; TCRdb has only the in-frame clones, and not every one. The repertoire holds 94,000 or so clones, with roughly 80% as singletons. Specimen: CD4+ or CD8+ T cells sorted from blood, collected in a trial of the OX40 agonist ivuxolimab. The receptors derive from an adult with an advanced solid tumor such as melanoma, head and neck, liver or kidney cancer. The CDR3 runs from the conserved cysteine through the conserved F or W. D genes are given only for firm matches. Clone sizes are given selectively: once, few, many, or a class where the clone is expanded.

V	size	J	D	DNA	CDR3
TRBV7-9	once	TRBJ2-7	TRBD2	TGTGCCAGCAGCTCCCTCGGACTAGCGGGGGCTCGGGACGAGCAGTACTTC	CASSSLGLAGARDEQYF
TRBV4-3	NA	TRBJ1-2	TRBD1	TGCGCCAGCAGCCAAGACATCACAGGGGGCCATGGCTACACCTTC	CASSQDITGGHGYTF
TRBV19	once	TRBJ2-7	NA	TGTGCCAGTAGTGCCAGGGGGGGGCCCTACGAGCAGTACTTC	CASSARGGPYEQYF
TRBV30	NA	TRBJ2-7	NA	TGTGCCTGGAGTGTAGCCCGGACTAAAAGGTCCTACGAGCAGTACTTC	CAWSVARTKRSYEQYF
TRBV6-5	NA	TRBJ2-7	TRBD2	TGTGCCAGCAGTTACGCAACTAGCGGGGGGCGTTTCGAGCAGTACTTC	CASSYATSGGRFEQYF
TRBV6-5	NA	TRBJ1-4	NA	TGTGCCAGCAGTTACGGGACCAAGCCGGGGGATGAAAAACTGTTTTTT	CASSYGTKPGDEKLFF
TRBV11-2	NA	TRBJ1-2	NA	TGTGCCAGCAGCTTAGAAAGGCGGGGTGGAGGCTACACCTTC	CASSLERRGGGYTF
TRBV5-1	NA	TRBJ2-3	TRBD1	TGCGCCAGCAGCCGGGACAGGACAGATACGCAGTATTTT	CASSRDRTDTQYF
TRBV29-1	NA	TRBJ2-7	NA	TGCAGCGTTGAAGGCCCCAGGACAGCAATCTACGAGCAGTACTTC	CSVEGPRTAIYEQYF
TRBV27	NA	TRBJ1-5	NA	TGTGCCAGCAGTTTACGGGGTCCCAATCAGCCCCAGCATTTT	CASSLRGPNQPQHF
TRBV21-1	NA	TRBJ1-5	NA	TGTGCCAGCAGCAAAGTACTACAGGGCCGAGGACAGCCCCAGCATTTT	CASSKVLQGRGQPQHF
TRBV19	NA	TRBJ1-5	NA	TGTGCCAGTAGTACCCGGGGAGGACAGTCTGGCAATCAGCCCCAGCATTTT	CASSTRGGQSGNQPQHF
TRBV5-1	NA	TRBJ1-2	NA	TGCGCCAGCAGCCTCGAGCTTAACTATGGCTACACCTTC	CASSLELNYGYTF
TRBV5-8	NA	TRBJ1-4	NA	TGTGCCGCCGGGACGGGCAAACGAAATGAAAAACTGTTTTTT	CAAGTGKRNEKLFF
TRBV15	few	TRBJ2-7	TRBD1	TGTGCCACCAGCAGAGATTACGGACAGGGGGTAGCCTACGAGCAGTACTTC	CATSRDYGQGVAYEQYF
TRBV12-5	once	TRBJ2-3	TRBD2	TGTGCTAGTGGTTGGACTAGCGGGATTGCCCCTCCCCCGTATTTT	CASGWTSGIAPPPYF
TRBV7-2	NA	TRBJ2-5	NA	TGTGCCAGCAGCTTAGCAGGGAGATTACAAGAGACCCAGTACTTC	CASSLAGRLQETQYF
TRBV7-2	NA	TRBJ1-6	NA	TGTGCCAGCAGCTTAGGGCAATATTCACCCCTCCACTTT	CASSLGQYSPLHF
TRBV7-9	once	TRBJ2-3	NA	TGTGCCAGCAGCTTAGACCGAAGCACAGATACGCAGTATTTT	CASSLDRSTDTQYF
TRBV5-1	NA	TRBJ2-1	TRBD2	TGCGCCAGCAGCCCCCTACTAGCGGGGTTACACAATGAGCAGTTCTTC	CASSPLLAGLHNEQFF
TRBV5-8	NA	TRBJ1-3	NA	TGTGCCAGCAGCGGGGGGACGGGCCCATTCTTTGGAAACACCATATATTTT	CASSGGTGPFFGNTIYF
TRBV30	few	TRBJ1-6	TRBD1	TGTGCCTGGAGTCCTGGCAGGGGGAATTCACCCCTCCACTTT	CAWSPGRGNSPLHF
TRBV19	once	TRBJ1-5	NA	TGTGCCAGTAGTATATACAGGGAAGGCCAGCCCCAGCATTTT	CASSIYREGQPQHF
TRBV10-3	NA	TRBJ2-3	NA	TGTGCCATCAGTGAGTCTTCACAGGGGGGGAGCACAGATACGCAGTATTTT	CAISESSQGGSTDTQYF
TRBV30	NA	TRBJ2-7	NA	TGTGCCTGGAGCCCCCCAGTTCGTTACGAGCAGTACTTC	CAWSPPVRYEQYF
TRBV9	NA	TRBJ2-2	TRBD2	TGTGCCAGCAGCGCGACTAGCGGGAGGATGGGCACCGGGGAGCTGTTTTTT	CASSATSGRMGTGELFF
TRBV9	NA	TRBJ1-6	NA	TGTGCCAGCAGCGTAGATCCGGGAAACTCACCCCTCCACTTT	CASSVDPGNSPLHF
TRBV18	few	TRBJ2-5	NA	TGTGCCAGCTCACCACGCCTCTCTTGGAACCAAGAGACCCAGTACTTC	CASSPRLSWNQETQYF
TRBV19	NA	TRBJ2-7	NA	TGTGCCAGTAGTATTGACAAGTCCTACGAGCAGTACTTC	CASSIDKSYEQYF
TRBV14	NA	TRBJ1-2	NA	TGTGCCAGCAGCCAAGGCTTCGGACAGATCTATGGCTACACCTTC	CASSQGFGQIYGYTF
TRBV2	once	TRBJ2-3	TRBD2	TGTGCCAGCAGTGAAGCAGCTAGCGGGGGGACCCGCACATATACGCAGTATTTT	CASSEAASGGTRTYTQYF
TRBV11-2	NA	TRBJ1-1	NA	TGTGCCAGCAGCCTGCCAAAGAACACTGAAGCTTTCTTT	CASSLPKNTEAFF
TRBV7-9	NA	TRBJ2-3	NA	TGTGCCAGCAGCTTAACGAGAGCCAGGGGAGATACGCAGTATTTT	CASSLTRARGDTQYF
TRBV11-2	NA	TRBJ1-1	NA	TGTGCCAGCAGCTACGTAGCAGGGATGAACACTGAAGCTTTCTTT	CASSYVAGMNTEAFF
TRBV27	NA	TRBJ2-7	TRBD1	TGTGCCAGCAGGGGGGGACAGGTCCCGTCCTACGAGCAGTACTTC	CASRGGQVPSYEQYF
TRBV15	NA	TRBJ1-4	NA	TGTGCCACCAACCTTTGGGGGGCGCAGGGTGAAAAACTGTTTTTT	CATNLWGAQGEKLFF
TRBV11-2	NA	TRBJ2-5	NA	TGTGCCAGCAGCTTGACGACAGAGCAAGAGACCCAGTACTTC	CASSLTTEQETQYF
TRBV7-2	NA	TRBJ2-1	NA	TGTGCCAGCAGCTTTCAGGGCAATGAGCAGTTCTTC	CASSFQGNEQFF
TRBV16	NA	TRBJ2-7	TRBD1	TGTGCCAGCAGCCATCTGGGACAGGAAGGGAACTACGAGCAGTACTTC	CASSHLGQEGNYEQYF
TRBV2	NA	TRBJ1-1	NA	TGTGCCAGCAGTGATCAGGGCCGCACTAATGAAGCTTTCTTT	CASSDQGRTNEAFF
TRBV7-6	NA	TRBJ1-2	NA	TGTGCCAGCAGCTTAGCGCGAACCTCTCGGGGCTACACCTTC	CASSLARTSRGYTF
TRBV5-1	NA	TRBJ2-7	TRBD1	TGCGCCAGCAGCCCTGGAGGACAGGGTCTTTTTTCTTACGAGCAGTACTTC	CASSPGGQGLFSYEQYF
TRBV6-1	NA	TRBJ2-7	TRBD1	TGTGCCAGCAGTGAATTGGGACAGGGGAAATCCTACGAGCAGTACTTC	CASSELGQGKSYEQYF
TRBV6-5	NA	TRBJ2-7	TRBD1	TGTGCCAGCAGTTACGTAGGGGGCGTTCAGTACTTC	CASSYVGGVQYF
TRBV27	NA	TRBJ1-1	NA	TGTGCCAGTCAAGGGGGGATGAACACTGAAGCTTTCTTT	CASQGGMNTEAFF
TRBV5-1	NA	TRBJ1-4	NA	TGCGCCAGCAGCTCAACAGCAACTAATGAAAAACTGTTTTTT	CASSSTATNEKLFF
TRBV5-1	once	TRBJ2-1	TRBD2	TGCGCCAGCAGCTTCCTACTAGCGGGGTCCTACAATGAGCAGTTCTTC	CASSFLLAGSYNEQFF
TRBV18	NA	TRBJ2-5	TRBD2	TGTGCCAGCTCACTCCTAGCGGGGGAGCGAGAGACCCAGTACTTC	CASSLLAGERETQYF
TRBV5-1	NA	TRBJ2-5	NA	TGCGCCAGCACCTGGGGAGAGACCCAGTACTTC	CASTWGETQYF
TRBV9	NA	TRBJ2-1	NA	TGTGCCAGCGCGAAGGGAGGCTACAATGAGCAGTTCTTC	CASAKGGYNEQFF
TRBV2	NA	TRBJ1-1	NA	TGTGCCAGCAGCCGCATTAACACTGAAGCTTTCTTT	CASSRINTEAFF
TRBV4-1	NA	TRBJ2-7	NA	TGCGCCAGCAGCCTACAGCGGGACAGCTACGAGCAGTACTTC	CASSLQRDSYEQYF
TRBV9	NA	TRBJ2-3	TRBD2	TGTGCCAGCAGCGCGCAGACCGGGACTAGCGGAATCACAGATACGCAGTATTTT	CASSAQTGTSGITDTQYF
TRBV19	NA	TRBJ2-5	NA	TGTGCCAGTAGTAAAGGAGCACTCCAAGAGACCCAGTACTTC	CASSKGALQETQYF